The clone carrying this T cell receptor beta chain has only a few counts. The antigen remains undetermined. Germline CDR1 and CDR2: SGDLS and YYNGEE. This CDR3 contains 12 residues. With 6 bases removed from V and 3 bases from J, the gap between germline ends came to 6 bases. MiXCR, applied by TCRdb to the reads, yields one record per CDR3 protein. The sample includes around 69,000 distinct CDR3 sequences, 20% of them seen just once. The data belong to a study of T cell repertoires in cytomegalovirus infection. This receptor was taken from a human donor in good health (CMV status not recorded). Some clones in this sample may be carry-over from other donors' samples. The chain links TRBV9 to TRBJ2-2, with D possibly being TRBD2 (5 bases). This specimen was CD8+ T cells from cultured PBMCs, taken from culture after CMV antigen stimulation. The CDR3 region has the DNA TGTGCCAGCACCGGGGACACCGGGGAGCTGTTTTTT. It yields the protein CASTGDTGELFF.